What follows are 20 T cell receptor beta chains derived from one specimen sequenced in a study of regulatory T cells in long-lasting Graves disease. Researchers made TCR beta libraries by using iRepertoire HTBI primers and running Arm-PCR on CDR3 regions. TCRdb analysed the multiplex PCR reads with MiXCR anew, one entry per CDR3 protein. The sample has some 370,000 distinct CDR3 sequences; approximately 12% are singletons. Time point in this sample: newly diagnosed GD, antithyroid drugs for less than 3 months. Following extraction of RNA from PBMCs, that RNA was used to make the TCR library. These data also formed part of another study, on T cells in Graves' hyperthyroidism and ophthalmopathy.

Sequences were derived from peripheral blood mononuclear cells (PBMCs), sampled at new diagnosis, from a patient treated with antithyroid drugs. The receptors derive from a woman aged 18-29 years with Graves disease.

This clonotype was seen many times. This sequence joins TRBV9 and TRBJ1-6; D is unclear. Looked up from germline, CDR1 is SGDLS and CDR2 is YYNGEE. The CDR3 runs to 17 residues. V lost 0 bases and J 6 bases, leaving 16 bases between the germline ends. CDR3 nucleotides: TGTGCCAGCAGCGTAGGGGCAGCACTTGGAGTTAATTCACCCCTCCACTTT. Protein product: CASSVGAALGVNSPLHF.

This clonotype showed up just once. A much larger clone lies a single base off, so this may be a read error. The chain combines TRBV29-1 with TRBJ2-4; 8 bases fit TRBD1. V dropped 4 bases and J dropped 13; count of bases not matched to a gene: 15. Germline-derived CDR1 and CDR2 are SQVTM and ANQGSEA. The CDR3 runs 14 residues. The CDR3 here is CSVVGTGTWYEQYF. Here the CDR3 DNA reads TGCAGCGTTGTTGGGACAGGTACTTGGTATGAGCAGTACTTC.

This clonotype was seen ten or more times. The rearrangement uses TRBV11-2 and TRBJ2-1; 10 nucleotides match TRBD2. In germline, CDR1 is SGHAT, CDR2 FQNNGV. This CDR3 contains 15 residues. Trimming at V came to 6 bases and at J to 4 bases, leaving 6 bases not matched to a gene. This CDR3 is CASSYLAGDYNEQFF. As DNA, the CDR3 is TGTGCCAGCAGTTATCTAGCGGGGGATTACAATGAGCAGTTCTTC. Based on the CDR3 plus reference TRBV11-2 and TRBJ2-1, the full variable domain is EAGVAQSPRYKIIEKRQSVAFWCNPISGHATLYWYQQILGQGPKLLIQFQNNGVVDDSQLPKDRFSAERLKGVDSTLKIQPAKLEDSAVYLCASSYLAGDYNEQFFGPGTRLTVL.

This clonotype was recorded at least ten times. The chain links TRBV10-3 to TRBJ2-3; 8 bases fit TRBD2. V trimming: 10 bases; J trimming: 1 base; junction bases outside the gene matches: 28. The V gene's germline CDR1 is ENHRY and CDR2 SYGVKD. The CDR3 has 21 amino acids. The CDR3 is CANITTGLGPYLTTRTDTQYF. The CDR3 DNA reads TGTGCCAATATTACCACGGGACTAGGACCTTACCTTACTACTCGCACAGATACGCAGTATTTT.

Details on this clonotype: A much larger clonotype is one base distant, so this may be a read error. Since no conserved phenylalanine or tryptophan closes the CDR3, a read error is the likely cause. This chain uses TRBV6-2 or TRBV6-3 with TRBJ1-2; the D is unclear. The CDR3 length is 13 residues. Trimming pared 1 base from V and 6 bases from J, leaving 9 bases between. Germline V gene data show CDR1 as MNHEY and CDR2 as SVGEGT. The CDR3 reads CASSYYSEDGYTL. The CDR3 nucleotides are TGTGCCAGCAGTTACTATAGTGAAGATGGCTACACCCTC.

The chain is built from TRBV29-1 and TRBJ2-5; TRBD2 matches 8 bases. The CDR3 length is 14 residues. Trimming at V came to 3 bases and at J to 3 bases, leaving 6 bases not matched to a gene. Looked up from germline, CDR1 is SQVTM and CDR2 is ANQGSEA. CDR3 nucleotides: TGCAGCGTTGACCCGCGGGGGGCTAAAGAGACCCAGTACTTC. Protein sequence: CSVDPRGAKETQYF.

This clonotype was seen a handful of times. V is TRBV20-1 and J is TRBJ2-2; D may be TRBD2 (6 bases). This CDR3 spans 15 amino acids. Germline lookup yields CDR1 DFQATT and CDR2 SNEGSKA (reference sequence). V lost 3 bases and J lost 3, with 14 bases in between. The CDR3 region has the DNA TGCAGTGCTAGCGTAGGGACTCCTGACACCGGGGAGCTGTTTTTT. This sequence encodes CSASVGTPDTGELFF.

This clonotype showed up many times. The chain couples TRBV20-1 to TRBJ2-1; 11 bases match TRBD1. V trimming: 1 base; J trimming: 1 base; junction bases outside the gene matches: 6. CDR1 is DFQATT and CDR2 is SNEGSKA in the germline V gene (reference sequence). The CDR3 has 17 amino acids. The CDR3 DNA sequence: TGCAGTGCTAGAGGAGGACAGGGGGCGCGATCCTACAATGAGCAGTTCTTC. Encoded protein: CSARGGQGARSYNEQFF.

The V gene is TRBV7-2, the J gene TRBJ2-7; 7 nucleotides agree with TRBD1. The junction had 10 bases not matched to a gene; V was cut back by 5 bases and J by 6 bases. Looked up from germline, CDR1 is SGHTA and CDR2 is FQGNSA. The CDR3 spans 14 residues. The CDR3 protein is CASSPRQGMGEQYF. DNA of the CDR3: TGTGCCAGCAGCCCACGACAGGGCATGGGCGAGCAGTACTTC.

The CDR3 region is CASSLDRAPRGGYTF. The CDR3 DNA is TGTGCCAGCAGCTTAGACAGGGCACCGAGGGGTGGCTACACCTTC. The V call is TRBV7-2, the J call TRBJ1-2; D is perhaps TRBD1 (6 bases). The length of the CDR3 is 15 residues. Germline CDR1 is SGHTA and CDR2 is FQGNSA. V was trimmed by 1 base and J by 7 bases, leaving 16 bases between them.

This clonotype appeared a few times. This may stem from a read error, because a much larger clone lies one nucleotide away. V usage is TRBV7-2 and J usage is TRBJ2-5, with 14 nucleotides matching TRBD2. J was trimmed by 4 bases and V by 5 bases; bases with no gene match: 3. The CDR3 runs to 15 residues. CDR1 is SGHTA, CDR2 FQGNSA, per germline. The CDR3 region is CASSVGLAGVETQYF. The CDR3 nucleotides read TGTGCCAGCAGCGTGGGACTAGCGGGAGTAGAGACCCAGTACTTC.

This clonotype came up many times. V and J are TRBV28 and TRBJ1-1; D is undetermined. V was pared by 3 bases and J by 0 bases, with 5 bases between. This CDR3 contains 13 residues. Germline V gene lookup returns CDR1 MDHEN and CDR2 SYDVKM. CDR3 region: CASSFRLNTEAFF. The DNA of the CDR3 is TGTGCCAGCAGTTTCCGCCTGAACACTGAAGCTTTCTTT.

This clonotype was detected ten times or more. The chain combines TRBV6-2 or TRBV6-3 with TRBJ1-2; D possibly corresponds to TRBD1 (6 bases). Trimming cost V 2 bases and J 4 bases, with 17 bases left between them. The CDR3 spans 16 residues. CDR1 is MNHEY, CDR2 SVGEGT, per germline. The CDR3 DNA is TGTGCCAGCAGTTACGGACCGGGGGGCGAGGGCTATGGCTACACCTTC. Translating it yields CASSYGPGGEGYGYTF.

The sample holds many counts of this clonotype. The V gene is TRBV7-9, the J gene TRBJ2-1, with D unclear. The V end lost 1 base, the J end lost 3 bases, and 7 bases lay between the germline ends. This CDR3 is built from 14 residues. Germline-derived CDR1 and CDR2 are SEHNR and FQNEAQ (reference sequence). CDR3 sequence: CASSLVKIYNEQFF. In DNA form, the CDR3 reads TGTGCCAGCAGCTTAGTAAAGATCTACAATGAGCAGTTCTTC.

This clonotype was seen ten or more times. The genes are TRBV27 and TRBJ2-7; TRBD2 aligns across 7 bases. This CDR3 comprises 13 residues. V shed 6 bases, J shed 7 bases, and the junction held 9 bases outside the gene matches. The germline V gene has CDR1 MNHEY and CDR2 SMNVEV (reference sequence). CDR3 coding DNA: TGTGCCAGCAGGCGGGGCGGGAGTGGTGAGCAGTACTTC. Residues: CASRRGGSGEQYF.

This clonotype was counted many times. The chain recombines TRBV6-1 with TRBJ1-2, with 9 bases lining up with TRBD1. CDR1 and CDR2 (germline): MNHNS, SASEGT. This CDR3 is 14 amino acids long. The J segment lost 6 bases and the V segment lost 5 bases, leaving 7 bases of the junction unmatched. CDR3 DNA sequence: TGTGCCAGCAGTCTTGGACAGGGGAAGAATGGCTACACCTTC. This codes for CASSLGQGKNGYTF.

This clonotype was observed many times. The rearrangement joins TRBV20-1 to TRBJ2-1, with D unclear. This CDR3 comprises 10 residues. The V gene lost 5 bases and the J gene lost 8 bases, with 7 bases spanning the gap. CDR1 and CDR2 (germline): DFQATT, SNEGSKA (reference sequence). In DNA, the CDR3 is TGCAGTGCTGCCCGCGATGAGCAGTTCTTC. Amino acid sequence: CSAARDEQFF.

This clonotype was detected many times. The genes are TRBV2 and TRBJ2-2; D perhaps matches TRBD1 (5 bases). The CDR3 has 16 amino acids. V lost 0 bases, J lost 3 bases, and 11 bases lay in between. Germline values: CDR1 SNHLY, CDR2 FYNNEI. The CDR3 loop is CASSEAPQGYTGELFF. The CDR3 bases are TGTGCCAGCAGTGAAGCGCCCCAGGGATACACCGGGGAGCTGTTTTTT.

V is TRBV5-8 and J is TRBJ2-7, with D tentatively TRBD1 (6 bases). Deletions cut 0 bases from V and 0 bases from J, with 13 bases between. Germline V gene lookup returns CDR1 SGHTS and CDR2 YDEGEE. The CDR3 contains 16 residues. CDR3 amino acids: CASSLEGVQGSYEQYF. The CDR3 nucleotides are TGTGCCAGCAGCTTGGAGGGGGTCCAGGGCTCCTACGAGCAGTACTTC.

Ten or more counts support this clonotype. The chain couples TRBV20-1 to TRBJ1-2; 9 bases fit TRBD1. The CDR3 loop spans 14 amino acids. The J segment lost 8 bases and the V segment lost 6 bases, leaving 13 bases of the junction unmatched. Germline V gene sequence: CDR1 DFQATT, CDR2 SNEGSKA (reference sequence). The CDR3 spells CSAGTGMLRDGYTF. Written as DNA, the CDR3 is TGCAGTGCGGGGACAGGGATGTTGCGGGACGGCTACACCTTC.